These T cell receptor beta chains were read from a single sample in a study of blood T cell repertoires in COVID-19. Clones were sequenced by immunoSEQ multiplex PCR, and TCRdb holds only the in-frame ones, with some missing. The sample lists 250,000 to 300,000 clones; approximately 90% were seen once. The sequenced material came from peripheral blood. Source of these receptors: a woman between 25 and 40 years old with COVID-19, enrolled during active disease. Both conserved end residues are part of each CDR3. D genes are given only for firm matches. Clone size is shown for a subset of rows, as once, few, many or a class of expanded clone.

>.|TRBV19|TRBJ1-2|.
CASSIGPDTNYGYTF
TGTGCCAGTAGTATAGGGCCAGATACTAACTATGGCTACACCTTC
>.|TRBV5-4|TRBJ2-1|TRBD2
CASSLLGLAGYNEQFF
TGTGCCAGCAGCCTACTCGGGCTAGCGGGATACAATGAGCAGTTCTTC
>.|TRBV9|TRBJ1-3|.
CASSAQTGTSGNTIYF
TGTGCCAGCAGCGCACAGACAGGTACCTCTGGAAACACCATATATTTT
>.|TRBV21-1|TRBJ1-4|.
CASSKVDLVTNEKLFF
TGTGCCAGCAGCAAAGTAGACCTAGTAACTAATGAAAAACTGTTTTTT
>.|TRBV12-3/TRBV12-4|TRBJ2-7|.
CASSLISLNEQYF
TGTGCCAGCAGTTTAATTAGCCTAAACGAGCAGTACTTC
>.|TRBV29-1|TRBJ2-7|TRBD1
CSVVRDSKTYEQYF
TGCAGCGTAGTTCGGGACAGCAAGACCTACGAGCAGTACTTC
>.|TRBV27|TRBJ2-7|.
CASSKRFSYEQYF
TGTGCCAGCAGCAAGCGGTTCTCCTACGAGCAGTACTTC
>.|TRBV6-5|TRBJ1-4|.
CASSYNGPGEKLFF
TGTGCCAGCAGTTACAACGGGCCGGGGGAAAAACTGTTTTTT
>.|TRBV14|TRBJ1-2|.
CASSQERIYGYTF
TGTGCCAGCAGCCAAGAGAGGATCTATGGCTACACCTTC
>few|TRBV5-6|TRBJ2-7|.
CASSLVGGRDGGSSYEQYF
TGTGCCAGCAGCTTGGTGGGGGGGCGCGACGGAGGAAGCTCCTACGAGCAGTACTTC
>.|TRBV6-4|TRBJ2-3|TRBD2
CASSAGTSGSTDTQYF
TGTGCCAGCAGTGCCGGGACTAGCGGAAGCACAGATACGCAGTATTTT
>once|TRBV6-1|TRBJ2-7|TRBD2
CASSEATGLASYEQYF
TGTGCCAGCAGTGAAGCGACCGGACTAGCTTCCTACGAGCAGTACTTC
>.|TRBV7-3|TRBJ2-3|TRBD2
CASSSGLAGGTDTQYF
TGTGCCAGCAGCTCTGGACTAGCGGGAGGCACAGATACGCAGTATTTT
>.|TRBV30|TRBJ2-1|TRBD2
CAWKAGLAGYNEQFF
TGTGCCTGGAAGGCCGGACTAGCGGGATACAATGAGCAGTTCTTC
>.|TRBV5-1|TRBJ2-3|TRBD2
CASSLGLAVTDTQYF
TGCGCCAGCAGCTTGGGGCTAGCGGTCACAGATACGCAGTATTTT
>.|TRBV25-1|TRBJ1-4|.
CASSESEENNEKLFF
TGTGCCAGCAGTGAATCTGAGGAAAATAATGAAAAACTGTTTTTT
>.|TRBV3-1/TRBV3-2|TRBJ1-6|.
CASSQGSGASQF
TGTGCCAGCAGCCAAGGTTCAGGGGCAAGCCAGTTT
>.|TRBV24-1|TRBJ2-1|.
CATTATSLYHEQFF
TGTGCCACCACCGCTACGAGTCTCTATCACGAGCAGTTCTTC
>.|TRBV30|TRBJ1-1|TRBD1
CAWSVGTGGAEAFF
TGTGCCTGGAGTGTTGGGACAGGGGGCGCTGAAGCTTTCTTT
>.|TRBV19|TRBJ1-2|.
CASSPTTGLYGYTF
TGTGCCAGTAGTCCAACCACAGGGCTCTATGGCTACACCTTC
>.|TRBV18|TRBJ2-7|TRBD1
CASSPIGTGAYEQYF
TGTGCCAGCTCACCAATAGGAACAGGGGCCTACGAGCAGTACTTC
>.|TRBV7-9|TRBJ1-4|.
CASSATLRISANEKLFF
TGTGCCAGCAGCGCAACCCTGCGGATTTCGGCTAATGAAAAACTGTTTTTT
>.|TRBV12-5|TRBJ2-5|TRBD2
CASGFSGREETQYF
TGTGCTAGTGGTTTTAGTGGGAGGGAGGAGACCCAGTACTTC
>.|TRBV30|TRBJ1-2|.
CAWSVLGYQGYTF
TGTGCCTGGAGTGTACTGGGCTACCAGGGCTACACCTTC
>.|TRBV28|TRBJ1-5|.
CASSFRSQVSNQPQHF
TGTGCCAGCAGTTTCCGGTCCCAGGTTAGCAATCAGCCCCAGCATTTT
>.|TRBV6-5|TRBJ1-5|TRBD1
CASRTGRNQPQHF
TGTGCCAGCAGGACAGGGCGCAATCAGCCCCAGCATTTT
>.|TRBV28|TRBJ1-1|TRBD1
CASARDRVKFTEAFF
TGTGCCAGCGCCCGGGACAGGGTAAAGTTCACTGAAGCTTTCTTT
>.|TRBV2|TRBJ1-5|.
CASSRDTVRQPQHF
TGTGCCAGCAGTCGGGACACGGTTAGGCAGCCCCAGCATTTT
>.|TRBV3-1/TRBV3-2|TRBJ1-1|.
CASSQALPGISEAFF
TGTGCCAGCAGCCAGGCGTTACCGGGGATCTCTGAAGCTTTCTTT
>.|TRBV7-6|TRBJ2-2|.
CASSLQNRDTGELFF
TGTGCCAGCAGCTTACAGAACAGGGACACCGGGGAGCTGTTTTTT
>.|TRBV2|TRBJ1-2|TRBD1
CASTSDRGDGYTF
TGTGCCAGCACCTCGGACAGGGGGGATGGCTACACCTTC
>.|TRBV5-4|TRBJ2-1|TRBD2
CASSLESSGYNEQFF
TGTGCCAGCAGCTTGGAGTCTAGCGGTTACAATGAGCAGTTCTTC
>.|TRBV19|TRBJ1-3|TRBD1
CASSITGTGHGNTIYF
TGTGCCAGTAGTATTACCGGGACAGGGCACGGAAACACCATATATTTT
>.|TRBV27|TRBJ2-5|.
CASSWTAQETQYF
TGTGCCAGCAGTTGGACAGCCCAAGAGACCCAGTACTTC
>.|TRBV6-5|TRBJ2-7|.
CASTDPYEQYF
TGTGCCAGCACAGATCCCTACGAGCAGTACTTC
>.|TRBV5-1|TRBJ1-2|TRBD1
CASRQGESNYGYTF
TGCGCCAGTCGACAGGGAGAGAGTAACTATGGCTACACCTTC
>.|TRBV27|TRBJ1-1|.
CASSQQGAVDTEAFF
TGTGCCAGCAGTCAACAGGGTGCGGTGGACACTGAAGCTTTCTTT
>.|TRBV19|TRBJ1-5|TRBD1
CAAGGAPGQDNLQPQHF
TGTGCGGCTGGGGGAGCCCCCGGACAGGACAACTTACAGCCCCAGCATTTT
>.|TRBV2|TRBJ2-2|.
CASSVGGQTGELFF
TGTGCCAGCAGTGTGGGGGGACAGACCGGGGAGCTGTTTTTT
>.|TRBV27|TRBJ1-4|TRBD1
CASSLGGQGGEKLFF
TGTGCCAGCAGTTTAGGCGGACAGGGTGGAGAAAAACTGTTTTTT
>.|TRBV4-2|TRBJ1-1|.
CASSRDRLGEAFF
TGTGCCAGCAGCAGAGACAGATTAGGTGAAGCTTTCTTT
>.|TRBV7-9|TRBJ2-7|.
CASSLAMEGYEQYF
TGTGCCAGCAGCTTAGCGATGGAGGGCTACGAGCAGTACTTC
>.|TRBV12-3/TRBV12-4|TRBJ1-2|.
CASSDDRFYTF
TGTGCCAGCAGCGACGACAGATTCTACACCTTC
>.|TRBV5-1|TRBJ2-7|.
CASSFSGDYEQYF
TGCGCCAGCAGCTTCTCAGGGGACTACGAGCAGTACTTC